This is a list of T cell receptor beta chains from one sample in a study of T cells after yellow fever vaccination. TCRdb recomputed calls from the 5' RACE reads with MiXCR, one row per CDR3 protein. The table shows 150,000 to 200,000 distinct CDR3 sequences, with 9.5% to 12% occurring only once. Source: CD8+ T cells sorted from PBMCs, taken 15 days after the yellow fever booster vaccination. Receptor source: a man in his late teens or twenties who received the YFV17D yellow fever vaccine. The conserved cysteine and the conserved F or W are not part of the CDR3 here.

TRBV5-5 ASSLQGARYNEQF
TRBV4-2 ASSPGTSGQLYEQY
TRBV9 ASSVGGGAKSPLH
TRBV27 ASSTGISGNTIY
TRBV5-6 ASSLEGSGTSYEQY
TRBV5-4 ASSFRLNTGELF
TRBV7-9 ASDPRRYSNQPQH
TRBV7-2 ASSLVPGLHNQPQH
TRBV11-2 ASSYREQY
TRBV4-1 ASRQLGRRGGYT
TRBV6-5 ASSRTGADEKLF
TRBV9 ASSKGTHSYEQY
TRBV24-1 ATSGSLNTGELF
TRBV12-3/TRBV12-4 ASRRGQTNTGELF
TRBV7-9 ASSFKQGDADTQY
TRBV13 ASSPADTQY
TRBV5-1 ASSFYGGGRLSSGANVLT
TRBV4-1 ASSQEHKPTNEKLF
TRBV7-8 ASSLAGGNTDTQY
TRBV7-8 ASTLLQGPSYGYT
TRBV6-2/TRBV6-3 ASSYEATGVGTEAF
TRBV5-6 ASSGVTGTYEQY
TRBV5-1 ASSLFQGEAF
TRBV12-5 ASGLGTSGEETQY
TRBV7-9 ASSLDGYEQF
TRBV10-2 ASMGDTQY
TRBV29-1 SVESGATNEKLF
TRBV5-1 ASSLGTGPYNEQF
TRBV7-9 ASSSQGREQF
TRBV28 ASSFVTAGRSTFQETQY
TRBV24-1 ATSGEDGGEYGYT
TRBV25-1 ASGRQNTEAF
TRBV7-9 ASSLDSVWYGYT
TRBV19 ASSIDLGQYNEQF
TRBV4-3 ASSQGQGIYGYT